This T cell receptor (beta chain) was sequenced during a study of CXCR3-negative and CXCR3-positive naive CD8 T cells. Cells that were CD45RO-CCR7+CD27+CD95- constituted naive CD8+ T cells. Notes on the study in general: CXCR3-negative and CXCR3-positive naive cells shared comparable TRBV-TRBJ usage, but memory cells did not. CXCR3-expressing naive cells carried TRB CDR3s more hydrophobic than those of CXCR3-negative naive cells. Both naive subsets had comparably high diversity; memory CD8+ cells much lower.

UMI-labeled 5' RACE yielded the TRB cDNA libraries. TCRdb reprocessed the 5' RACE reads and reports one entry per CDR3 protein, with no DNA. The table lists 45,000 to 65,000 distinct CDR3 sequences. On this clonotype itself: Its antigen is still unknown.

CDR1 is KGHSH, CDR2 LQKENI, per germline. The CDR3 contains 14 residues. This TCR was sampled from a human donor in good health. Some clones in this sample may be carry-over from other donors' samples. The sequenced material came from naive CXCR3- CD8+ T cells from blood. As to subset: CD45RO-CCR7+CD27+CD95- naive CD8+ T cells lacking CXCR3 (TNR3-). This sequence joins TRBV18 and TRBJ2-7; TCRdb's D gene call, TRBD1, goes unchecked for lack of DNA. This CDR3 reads CASSGEGQTYEQYF.